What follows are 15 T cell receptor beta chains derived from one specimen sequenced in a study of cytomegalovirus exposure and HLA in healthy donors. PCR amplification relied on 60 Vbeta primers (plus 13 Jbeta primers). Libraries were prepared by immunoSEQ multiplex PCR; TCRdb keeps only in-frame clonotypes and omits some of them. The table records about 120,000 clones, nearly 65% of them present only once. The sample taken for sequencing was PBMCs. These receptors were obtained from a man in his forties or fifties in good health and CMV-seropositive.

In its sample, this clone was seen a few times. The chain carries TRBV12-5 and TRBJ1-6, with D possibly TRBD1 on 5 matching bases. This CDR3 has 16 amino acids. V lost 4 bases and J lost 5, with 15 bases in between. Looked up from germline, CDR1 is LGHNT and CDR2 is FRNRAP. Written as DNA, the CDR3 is TGTGCTAGTGGTTATCCAGGGAGGGGAGATAATTCACCCCTCCACTTT. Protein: CASGYPGRGDNSPLHF.

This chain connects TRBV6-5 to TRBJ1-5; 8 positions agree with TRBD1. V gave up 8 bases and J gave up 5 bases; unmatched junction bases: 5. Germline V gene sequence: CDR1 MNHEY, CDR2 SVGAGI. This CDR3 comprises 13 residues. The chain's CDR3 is CASSHRGDQPQHF. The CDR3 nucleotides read TGTGCCAGCTCTCACAGGGGGGATCAGCCCCAGCATTTT.

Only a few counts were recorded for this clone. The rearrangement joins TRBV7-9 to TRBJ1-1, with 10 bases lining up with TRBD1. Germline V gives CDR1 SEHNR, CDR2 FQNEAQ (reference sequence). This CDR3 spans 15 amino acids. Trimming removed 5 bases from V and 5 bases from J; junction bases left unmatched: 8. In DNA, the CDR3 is TGTGCCAGCAGCCCGGGGACAGGGGTTTGGACTGAAGCTTTCTTT. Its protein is CASSPGTGVWTEAFF.

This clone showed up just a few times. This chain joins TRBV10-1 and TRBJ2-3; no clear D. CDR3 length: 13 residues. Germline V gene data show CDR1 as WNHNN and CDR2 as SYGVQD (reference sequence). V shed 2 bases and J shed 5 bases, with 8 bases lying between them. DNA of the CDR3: TGCGCCAGCAGTGAGGCAGGCGTAGATACGCAGTATTTT. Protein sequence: CASSEAGVDTQYF.

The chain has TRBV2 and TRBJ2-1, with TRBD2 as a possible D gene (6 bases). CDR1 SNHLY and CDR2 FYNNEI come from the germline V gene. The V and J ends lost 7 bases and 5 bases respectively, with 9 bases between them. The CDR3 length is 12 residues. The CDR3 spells CASMGGHNEQFF. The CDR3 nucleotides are TGTGCCAGCATGGGAGGTCACAATGAGCAGTTCTTC.

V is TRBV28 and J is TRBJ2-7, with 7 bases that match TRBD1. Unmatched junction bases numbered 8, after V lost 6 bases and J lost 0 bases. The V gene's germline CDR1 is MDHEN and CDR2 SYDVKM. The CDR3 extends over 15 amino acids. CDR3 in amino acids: CASRPPGQSSYEQYF. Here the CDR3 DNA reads TGTGCCAGCAGGCCTCCGGGACAGAGCTCCTACGAGCAGTACTTC.

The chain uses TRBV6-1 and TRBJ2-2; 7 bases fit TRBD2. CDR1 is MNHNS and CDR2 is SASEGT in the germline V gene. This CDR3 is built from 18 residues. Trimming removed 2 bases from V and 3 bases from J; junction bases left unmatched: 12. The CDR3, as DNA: TGTGCCAGCAGTGAACTGGGGGGGGTAGCGGAAGACACCGGGGAGCTGTTTTTT. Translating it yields CASSELGGVAEDTGELFF.

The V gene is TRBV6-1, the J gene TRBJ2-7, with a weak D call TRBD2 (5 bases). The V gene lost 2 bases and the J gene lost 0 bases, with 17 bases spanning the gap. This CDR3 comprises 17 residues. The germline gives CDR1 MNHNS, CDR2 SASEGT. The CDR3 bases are TGTGCCAGCAGTGAAAGGAGCGGCTTGCAAACCTCCTACGAGCAGTACTTC. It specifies CASSERSGLQTSYEQYF.

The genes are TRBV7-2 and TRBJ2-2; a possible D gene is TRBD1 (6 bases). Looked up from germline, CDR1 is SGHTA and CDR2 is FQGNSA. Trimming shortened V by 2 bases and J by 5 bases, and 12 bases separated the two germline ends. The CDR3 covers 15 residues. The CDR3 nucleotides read TGTGCCAGCAGCTTAACAGCAGGGGTAACCGGGGAGCTGTTTTTT. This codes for CASSLTAGVTGELFF.

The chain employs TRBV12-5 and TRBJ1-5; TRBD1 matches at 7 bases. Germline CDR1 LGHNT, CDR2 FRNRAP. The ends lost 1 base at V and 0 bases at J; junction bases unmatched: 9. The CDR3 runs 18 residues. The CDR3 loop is CASGLARDRIYSNQPQHF. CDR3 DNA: TGTGCTAGTGGTTTGGCCCGGGACAGAATATATAGCAATCAGCCCCAGCATTTT.

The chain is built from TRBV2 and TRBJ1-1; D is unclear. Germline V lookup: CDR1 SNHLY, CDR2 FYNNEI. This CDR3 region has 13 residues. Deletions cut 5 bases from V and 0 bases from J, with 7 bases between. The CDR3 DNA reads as TGTGCCAGCAGTTCGGGGATGAACACTGAAGCTTTCTTT. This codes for CASSSGMNTEAFF.

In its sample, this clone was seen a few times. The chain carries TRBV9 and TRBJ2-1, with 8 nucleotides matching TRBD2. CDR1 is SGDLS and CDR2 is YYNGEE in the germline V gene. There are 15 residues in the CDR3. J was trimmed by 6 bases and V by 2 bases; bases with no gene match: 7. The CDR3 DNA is TGTGCCAGCAGCGTGGGACTAGAAGGGCGCAATGAGCAGTTCTTC. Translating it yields CASSVGLEGRNEQFF.

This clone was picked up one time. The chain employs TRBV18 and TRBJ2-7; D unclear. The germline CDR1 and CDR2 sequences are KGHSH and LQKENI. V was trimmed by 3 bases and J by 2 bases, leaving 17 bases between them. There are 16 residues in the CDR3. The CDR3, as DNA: TGTGCCAGCTCACCGAGCCACATTGCAGCGACCTACGAGCAGTACTTC. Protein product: CASSPSHIAATYEQYF. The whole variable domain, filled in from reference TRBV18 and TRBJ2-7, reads NAGVMQNPRHLVRRRGQEARLRCSPMKGHSHVYWYRQLPEEGLKFMVYLQKENIIDESGMPKERFSAEFPKEGPSILRIQQVVRGDSAAYFCASSPSHIAATYEQYFGPGTRLTVT.

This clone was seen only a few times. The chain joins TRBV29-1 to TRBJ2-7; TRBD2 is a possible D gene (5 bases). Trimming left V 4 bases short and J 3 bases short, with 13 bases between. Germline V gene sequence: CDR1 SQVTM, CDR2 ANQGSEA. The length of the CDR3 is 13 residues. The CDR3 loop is CSVVLAAIYEQYF. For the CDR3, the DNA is TGCAGCGTTGTTCTAGCAGCTATCTACGAGCAGTACTTC.

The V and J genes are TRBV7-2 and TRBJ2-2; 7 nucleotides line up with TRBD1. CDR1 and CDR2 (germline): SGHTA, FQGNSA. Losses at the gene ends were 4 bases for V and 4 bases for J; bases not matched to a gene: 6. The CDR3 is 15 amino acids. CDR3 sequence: CASSSRGRATGELFF. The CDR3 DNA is TGTGCCAGCAGCTCGAGGGGGCGCGCCACCGGGGAGCTGTTTTTT.